This passage covers 25 T cell receptor beta chains from one sample sequenced in a study of T cell changes during pregnancy in multiple sclerosis. Here immunoSEQ multiplex PCR was the method, and the copy in TCRdb shows in-frame clones only, minus some. Found here are roughly 39,000 clones, about nine tenths of them singletons; the top ten hold approximately 1.3%. What was sequenced was PBMCs (not recorded whether the cells were cultured). Receptors originate from a female donor with multiple sclerosis, enrolled in a pregnancy study.

The chain is built from TRBV5-4 and TRBJ2-3; no clear D. The CDR3 spans 15 residues. V was cut by 2 bases and J by 0 bases, with 10 bases left in between. CDR1 and CDR2 (germline): SGHNT, YYREEE (reference sequence). The CDR3 DNA follows: TGTGCCAGCAGCTTAGAGAGCGCTAGCACAGATACGCAGTATTTT. This codes for CASSLESASTDTQYF.

CDR3 bases: TGTGCCACTAAGACAGGGCGCCGTGGGAGCAATCAGCCCCAGCATTTT. It yields the protein CATKTGRRGSNQPQHF. This rearrangement joins TRBV28 to TRBJ1-5; 7 bases agree with TRBD1. Germline V lookup: CDR1 MDHEN, CDR2 SYDVKM. V lost 10 bases and J lost 1; bases outside the gene matches: 13. The CDR3 covers 16 residues.

This chain links TRBV7-9 with TRBJ1-2, with D uncertain. The germline V gene has CDR1 SEHNR and CDR2 FQNEAQ (reference sequence). Trimming cost V 1 base and J 4 bases, with 7 bases left between them. The CDR3 consists of 13 residues. The CDR3 spells CASSLVLSYGYTF. CDR3 sequence (DNA): TGTGCCAGCAGCTTAGTCCTGAGCTATGGCTACACCTTC.

This chain links TRBV27 with TRBJ1-5; 8 nucleotides align to TRBD1. Germline V lookup: CDR1 MNHEY, CDR2 SMNVEV (reference sequence). The junction had 7 bases not matched to a gene; V was cut back by 5 bases and J by 1 base. This CDR3 region has 16 residues. This CDR3 reads CASSHRGFMSNQPQHF. The CDR3 DNA reads as TGTGCCAGCAGTCACAGGGGGTTCATGAGCAATCAGCCCCAGCATTTT.

The chain uses TRBV5-1 and TRBJ1-1; D remains unclear. Germline V gives CDR1 SGHRS, CDR2 YFSETQ. Deletions cut 4 bases from V and 1 base from J, with 23 bases between. The CDR3 has 18 residues. CDR3 DNA: TGCGCCAGCAGCGAATACAACAGACCCGGACGTGGGAACACTGAAGCTTTCTTT. This codes for CASSEYNRPGRGNTEAFF.

The chain carries TRBV10-3 and TRBJ2-7; TRBD2 is a possible D gene (5 bases). V lost 0 bases and J lost 3, with 24 bases in between. This CDR3 contains 19 residues. CDR1 and CDR2 (germline): ENHRY, SYGVKD. The CDR3 region has the DNA TGTGCCATCAGTGAGTCTTCCGATTCGGCGGGTAGCTACGGCTACGAGCAGTACTTC. Encoded protein: CAISESSDSAGSYGYEQYF.

This clone was seen a few times. The chain is built from TRBV19 and TRBJ2-1; perhaps TRBD1 as D (5 bases). Germline-derived CDR1 and CDR2 are LNHDA and SQIVND (reference sequence). The CDR3 covers 14 residues. The ends were cut back, 4 bases at V and 3 bases at J, with 10 bases in the middle. The CDR3 bases are TGTGCCAGTAGTAGGGGCGGAGACTACAATGAGCAGTTCTTC. Translating gives CASSRGGDYNEQFF.

This clone has a handful of counts. The rearrangement links TRBV6-5 to TRBJ2-5; no clear D. The V end lost 0 bases, the J end lost 1 base, and 0 bases lay between the germline ends. This CDR3 has 12 residues. Per the germline V gene, CDR1 is MNHEY and CDR2 is SVGAGI. The CDR3 reads CASSYSQETQYF. In DNA form, the CDR3 reads TGTGCCAGCAGTTACTCCCAAGAGACCCAGTACTTC.

The V call is TRBV13, the J call TRBJ1-2, with a tentative D call TRBD1 (6 bases). The V and J ends lost 0 bases and 7 bases respectively, with 12 bases between them. Germline V CDR1 and CDR2: PRHDT, FYEKMQ (reference sequence). CDR3 length equals 14 residues. CDR3 bases: TGTGCCAGCAGCTTAGGAGGGACACACCCTGGCTACACCTTC. Its protein product is CASSLGGTHPGYTF.

In its sample, this clone was seen a few times. J is TRBJ2-7 and V is TRBV27; D possibly uses TRBD1 or TRBD2 (6 bases each). Between the trimmed V and J ends, which lost 0 bases and 5 bases, there was a span of 14 bases. Germline values: CDR1 MNHEY, CDR2 SMNVEV (reference sequence). This CDR3 region has 15 residues. The CDR3 nucleotides read TGTGCCAGCAGTTTATCTTGGGGGGCAGGTAACGAGCAGTACTTC. This gives the protein CASSLSWGAGNEQYF.

The V gene is TRBV6-1, the J gene TRBJ1-2, with unresolved D. Trimming removed 2 bases at V and 5 bases at J, with 18 bases between. Germline V gives CDR1 MNHNS, CDR2 SASEGT. This CDR3 has 16 amino acids. This CDR3 is CASSEQVFGLGYGYTF. CDR3 in DNA: TGTGCCAGCAGTGAACAGGTGTTCGGATTAGGGTATGGCTACACCTTC.

The J gene is TRBJ2-2, the V gene TRBV6-4; 14 bases agree with TRBD2. The V segment lost 5 bases and the J segment 4 bases; nucleotides outside the gene matches: 9. The CDR3 consists of 18 residues. The V gene's germline CDR1 is MRHNA and CDR2 SNTAGT. CDR3 in DNA: TGTGCCAGCAGTCCCGGGACTAGCGGGAGTTTTGCCACCGGGGAGCTGTTTTTT. It is translated as CASSPGTSGSFATGELFF.

This rearrangement joins TRBV27 to TRBJ1-5, with unresolved D. Trimming shortened V by 11 bases and J by 5 bases, and 10 bases separated the two germline ends. Germline CDR1 MNHEY, CDR2 SMNVEV (reference sequence). There are 11 residues in the CDR3. The CDR3 DNA is TGTGCCGCCGGGTTGGATCAGCCCCAGCATTTT. Encoded protein: CAAGLDQPQHF.

This clone appeared a single time. The chain joins TRBV10-3 to TRBJ2-2; D perhaps matches TRBD2 (5 bases). This CDR3 has 12 amino acids. Germline CDR1 is ENHRY and CDR2 is SYGVKD. Trimming took 7 bases from V and 8 from J, leaving 11 bases between them. The CDR3 coding sequence is TGTGCCATCATGGACTTGGAAGGGGAGCTGTTTTTT. Translating gives CAIMDLEGELFF.

The chain has TRBV9 and TRBJ2-3; 8 nucleotides agree with TRBD2. V lost 1 base to trimming and J lost 3 bases; unmatched junction nucleotides: 4. The CDR3 runs to 15 residues. Germline assignment: CDR1 SGDLS and CDR2 YYNGEE. The CDR3 protein is CASSVSGSHTDTQYF. The DNA of the CDR3 is TGTGCCAGCAGCGTAAGCGGGAGTCATACAGATACGCAGTATTTT.

CDR3 region: CASLTENTGELFF. The CDR3 coding sequence is TGTGCCAGTTTAACCGAGAACACCGGGGAGCTGTTTTTT. V usage is TRBV19 and J usage is TRBJ2-2, with D hard to call. The CDR3 is made up of 13 amino acids. The germline V gene has CDR1 LNHDA and CDR2 SQIVND (reference sequence). The germline V and J ends were trimmed by 8 bases and 1 base, with 8 bases remaining between them.

The genes are TRBV30 and TRBJ2-1, with D unclear. V was trimmed by 0 bases and J by 8 bases, leaving 17 bases between them. Germline-derived CDR1 and CDR2 are GTSNPN and SVGIG (reference sequence). The CDR3 sequence is 15 residues long. Written as DNA, the CDR3 is TGTGCCTGGAGTGTAGGGCCCCCGTCGGGCGATGAGCAGTTCTTC. Amino acids: CAWSVGPPSGDEQFF.

The chain has TRBV7-9 and TRBJ2-7, with D unresolved. Germline CDR1 reads SEHNR; CDR2 reads FQNEAQ (reference sequence). CDR3 length: 14 amino acids. Trimming removed 1 base at V and 4 bases at J, with 11 bases between. CDR3 sequence: CASSLGLETYEQYF. The CDR3 DNA reads as TGTGCCAGCAGCTTAGGACTGGAGACATACGAGCAGTACTTC.

This clone was recorded a few times. The genes are TRBV23-1 and TRBJ1-2; D remains unclear. TRBV23-1 is classed as an ORF, of uncertain function. V dropped 5 bases and J dropped 8 bases, with 9 bases sitting between them. The CDR3 runs to 11 residues. CDR3 sequence (DNA): TGCGCCAGCAGTAGGCGGGCGGGCTACACCTTC. Protein: CASSRRAGYTF.

V is TRBV27 and J is TRBJ2-7; TRBD2 agrees at 9 bases. After removal of 3 bases from V and 1 base from J, the junction contained 4 bases not matched to a gene. The CDR3 contains 15 residues. Germline CDR1 reads MNHEY; CDR2 reads SMNVEV (reference sequence). CDR3 DNA: TGTGCCAGCAGTTTGGCTAGCGGGAAGTCCTACGAGCAGTACTTC. It encodes CASSLASGKSYEQYF.

V gene TRBV15 combines with J gene TRBJ2-7; possible D gene TRBD2, 6 bases. Germline-derived CDR1 and CDR2 are LNHNV and YYDKDF (reference sequence). Trimming took 2 bases from V and 3 from J, leaving 20 bases between them. The CDR3 contains 17 residues. The CDR3 region is CATSRPKGGVKGYEQYF. CDR3 DNA: TGTGCCACCAGCAGACCTAAGGGCGGGGTTAAGGGCTACGAGCAGTACTTC.

This chain uses TRBV6-4 with TRBJ1-1, with TRBD1 as a possible D gene (6 bases). The CDR3 runs to 15 residues. Germline loops: CDR1 MRHNA, CDR2 SNTAGT. With 3 bases removed from V and 1 base from J, the gap between germline ends came to 12 bases. CDR3 nucleotide sequence: TGTGCCAGCAGTGAGTGGGCAGGGGCGAACACTGAAGCTTTCTTT. This codes for CASSEWAGANTEAFF.

This clone was counted only a few times. This chain links TRBV11-1 with TRBJ1-4, with D possibly being TRBD1 (5 bases). Germline CDR1 reads SGHAT; CDR2 reads FQDESV (reference sequence). This CDR3 spans 17 amino acids. Deletions cut 4 bases from V and 0 bases from J, with 15 bases between. For the CDR3, the DNA is TGTGCCAGCAGCTCGTCCGGGACGGACCCAACTAATGAAAAACTGTTTTTT. Translation: CASSSSGTDPTNEKLFF.

CDR3 region: CASSRGTGDSYNEQFF. CDR3 DNA: TGTGCCAGCAGCCGTGGGACAGGGGACTCCTACAATGAGCAGTTCTTC. The gene calls are TRBV7-9 and TRBJ2-1, with TRBD1 matching over 10 bases. CDR1 is SEHNR and CDR2 is FQNEAQ in the germline V gene (reference sequence). After removal of 5 bases from V and 0 bases from J, the junction contained 4 bases not matched to a gene. The CDR3 runs to 16 residues.

This sequence joins TRBV5-4 and TRBJ2-2; 15 bases are shared with TRBD2. V lost 4 bases to trimming and J lost 6 bases; unmatched junction nucleotides: 7. The germline CDR1 and CDR2 sequences are SGHNT and YYREEE (reference sequence). This CDR3 spans 17 amino acids. CDR3 coding DNA: TGTGCCAGCAGCGGGGGACTAGCGGGAGGTTTGTCCGGGGAGCTGTTTTTT. Translation: CASSGGLAGGLSGELFF.